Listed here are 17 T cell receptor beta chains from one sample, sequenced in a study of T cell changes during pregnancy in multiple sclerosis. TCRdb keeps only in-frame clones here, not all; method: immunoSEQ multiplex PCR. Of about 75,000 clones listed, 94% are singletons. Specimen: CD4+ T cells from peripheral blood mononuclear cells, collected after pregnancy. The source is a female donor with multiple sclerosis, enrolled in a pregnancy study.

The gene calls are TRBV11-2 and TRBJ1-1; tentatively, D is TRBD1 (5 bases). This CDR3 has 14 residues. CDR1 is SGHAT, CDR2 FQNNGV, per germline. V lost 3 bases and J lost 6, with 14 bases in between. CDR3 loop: CASSLDRGAPEAFF. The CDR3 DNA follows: TGTGCCAGCAGCTTGGACCGCGGGGCCCCTGAAGCTTTCTTT.

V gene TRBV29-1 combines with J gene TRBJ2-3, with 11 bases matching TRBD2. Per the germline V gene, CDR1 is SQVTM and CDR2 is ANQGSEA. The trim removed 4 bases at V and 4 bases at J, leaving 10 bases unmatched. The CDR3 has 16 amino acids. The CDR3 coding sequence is TGCAGCGTTGTGGGGGGACTAGCGGAGCACCCAGATACGCAGTATTTT. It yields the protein CSVVGGLAEHPDTQYF.

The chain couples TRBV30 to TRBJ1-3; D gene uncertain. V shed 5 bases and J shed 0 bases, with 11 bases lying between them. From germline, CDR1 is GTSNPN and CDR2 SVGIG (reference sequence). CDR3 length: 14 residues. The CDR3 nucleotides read TGTGCCTGGGAGGAATTAAACTCTGGAAACACCATATATTTT. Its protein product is CAWEELNSGNTIYF.

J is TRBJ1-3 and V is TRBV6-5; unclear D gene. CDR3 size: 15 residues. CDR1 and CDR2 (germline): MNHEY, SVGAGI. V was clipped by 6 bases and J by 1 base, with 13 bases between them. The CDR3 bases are TGTGCCAGCAGCCGAACGGGTTCTTCTGGAAACACCATATATTTT. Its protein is CASSRTGSSGNTIYF.

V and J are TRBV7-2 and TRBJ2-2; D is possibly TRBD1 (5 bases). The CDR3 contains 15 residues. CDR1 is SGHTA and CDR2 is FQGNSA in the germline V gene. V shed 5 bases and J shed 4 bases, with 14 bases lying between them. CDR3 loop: CASSLHTGSTGELFF. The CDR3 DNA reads TGTGCCAGCAGCCTCCACACAGGTTCCACCGGGGAGCTGTTTTTT.

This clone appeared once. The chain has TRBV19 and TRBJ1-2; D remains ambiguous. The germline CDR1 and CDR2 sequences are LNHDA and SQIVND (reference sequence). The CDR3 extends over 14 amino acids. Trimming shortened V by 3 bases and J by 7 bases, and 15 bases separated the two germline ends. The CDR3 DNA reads TGTGCCAGTAGTATCGGTGCAGGAGGATTTGGCTACACCTTC. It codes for CASSIGAGGFGYTF.

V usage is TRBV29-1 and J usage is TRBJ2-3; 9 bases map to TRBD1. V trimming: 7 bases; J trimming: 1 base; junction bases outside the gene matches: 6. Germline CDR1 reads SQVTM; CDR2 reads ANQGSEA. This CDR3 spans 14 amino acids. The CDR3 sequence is CSEGRDRGTDTQYF. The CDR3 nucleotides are TGCAGCGAGGGCCGGGACAGGGGCACAGATACGCAGTATTTT.

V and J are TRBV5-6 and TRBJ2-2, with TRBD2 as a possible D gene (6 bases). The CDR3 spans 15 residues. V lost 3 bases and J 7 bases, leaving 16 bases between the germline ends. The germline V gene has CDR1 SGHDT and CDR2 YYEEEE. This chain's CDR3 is CASSWGDGLRGELFF. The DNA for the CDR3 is TGTGCCAGCAGCTGGGGGGATGGGCTCCGCGGGGAGCTGTTTTTT.

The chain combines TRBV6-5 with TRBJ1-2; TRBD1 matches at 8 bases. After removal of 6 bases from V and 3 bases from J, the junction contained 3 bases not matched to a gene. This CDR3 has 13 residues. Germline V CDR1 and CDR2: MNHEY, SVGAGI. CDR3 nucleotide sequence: TGTGCCAGCAGACCGGACAGGGACTATGGCTACACCTTC. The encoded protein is CASRPDRDYGYTF.

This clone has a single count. The CDR3 sequence is CASSPRSYNEQFF. The CDR3 DNA sequence: TGTGCCAGCTCACCGCGTTCCTACAATGAGCAGTTCTTC. The chain uses TRBV18 and TRBJ2-1; no clear D. V was clipped by 3 bases and J by 1 base, with 4 bases between them. Germline V gene lookup returns CDR1 KGHSH and CDR2 LQKENI. The CDR3 has 13 amino acids.

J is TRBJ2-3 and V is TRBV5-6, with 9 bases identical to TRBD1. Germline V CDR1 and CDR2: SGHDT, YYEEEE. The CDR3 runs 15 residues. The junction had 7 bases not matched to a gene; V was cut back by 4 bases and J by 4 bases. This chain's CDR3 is CASSPGTGWPDTQYF. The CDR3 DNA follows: TGTGCCAGCAGCCCCGGGACAGGGTGGCCAGATACGCAGTATTTT.

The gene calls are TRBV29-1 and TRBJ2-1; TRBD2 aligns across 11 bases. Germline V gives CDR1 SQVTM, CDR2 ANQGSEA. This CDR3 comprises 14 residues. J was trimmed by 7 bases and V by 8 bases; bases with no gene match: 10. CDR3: CSLILAGVGNEQFF. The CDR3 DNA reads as TGCAGCCTCATACTAGCGGGAGTTGGAAATGAGCAGTTCTTC.

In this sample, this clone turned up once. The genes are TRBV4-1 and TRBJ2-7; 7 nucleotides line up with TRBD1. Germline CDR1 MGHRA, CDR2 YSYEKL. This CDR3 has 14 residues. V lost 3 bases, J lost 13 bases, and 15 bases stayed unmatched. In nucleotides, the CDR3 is TGCGCCAGCAGCCAGACGGGACAGCGCACACCCAGATACTTC. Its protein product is CASSQTGQRTPRYF.

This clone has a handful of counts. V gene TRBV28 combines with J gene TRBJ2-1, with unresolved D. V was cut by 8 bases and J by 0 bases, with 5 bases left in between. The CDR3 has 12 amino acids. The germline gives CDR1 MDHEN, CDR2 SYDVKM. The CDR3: CASVSSYNEQFF. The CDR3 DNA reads TGTGCCAGCGTGAGCTCCTACAATGAGCAGTTCTTC.

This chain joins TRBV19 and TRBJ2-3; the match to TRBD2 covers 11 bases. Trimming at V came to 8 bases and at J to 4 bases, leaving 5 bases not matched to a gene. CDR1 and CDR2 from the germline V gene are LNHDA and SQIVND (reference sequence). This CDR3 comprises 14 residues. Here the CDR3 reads CASLAGGGADTQYF. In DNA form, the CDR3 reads TGTGCCAGTCTAGCGGGAGGTGGGGCAGATACGCAGTATTTT.

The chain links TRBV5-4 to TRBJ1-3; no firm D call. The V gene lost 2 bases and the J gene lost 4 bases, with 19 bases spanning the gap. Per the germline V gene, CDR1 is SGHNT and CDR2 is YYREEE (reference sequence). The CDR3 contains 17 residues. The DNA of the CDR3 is TGTGCCAGCAGCTTAGCGAGTACTGCGCTGATCGGAAACACCATATATTTT. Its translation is CASSLASTALIGNTIYF. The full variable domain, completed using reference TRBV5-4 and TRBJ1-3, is ETGVTQSPTHLIKTRGQQVTLRCSSQSGHNTVSWYQQALGQGPQFIFQYYREEENGRGNFPPRFSGLQFPNYSSELNVNALELDDSALYLCASSLASTALIGNTIYFGEGSWLTVV.

CDR3 sequence reads: CASSQGQGGIYEQYF. In DNA form, the CDR3 reads TGTGCCAGCAGCCAGGGACAGGGAGGAATCTACGAGCAGTACTTC. The rearrangement links TRBV16 to TRBJ2-7, with TRBD1 matching 9 bases. Germline V gives CDR1 KGHSY, CDR2 FQNENV. The V gene end was trimmed by 3 bases and the J gene end by 3 bases; junction bases not matched to a gene: 6. The CDR3 has 15 amino acids. The variable domain in full, completed from reference TRBV16 and TRBJ2-7, reads GEEVAQTPKHLVRGEGQKAKLYCAPIKGHSYVFWYQQVLKNEFKFLISFQNENVFDETGMPKERFSAKCLPNSPCSLEIQATKLEDSAVYFCASSQGQGGIYEQYFGPGTRLTVT.